This is a list of T cell receptor beta chains from one sample in a study of cytomegalovirus exposure and HLA in healthy donors. The protocol was immunoSEQ multiplex PCR, while the TCRdb copy is restricted to in-frame clones and leaves out a portion. There are some 130,000 clones in the sample; around three quarters occur only once, and 6% to 7.5% lies in the top ten. Sequenced: PBMCs. The receptors were gathered from a man aged 40-49 years in good health and CMV-seropositive. Each CDR3 is given with its conserved first and last residue. The D gene is left open where the match is weak. Clone size appears in some rows only: once, few, many, or a class for an expanded clone.

V	D	J	size	CDR3	DNA
TRBV5-1	TRBD1	TRBJ1-4	NA	CASGRDRMGEKLFF	TGCGCCAGCGGACGGGACAGGATGGGGGAAAAACTGTTTTTT
TRBV6-5	TRBD2	TRBJ2-2	NA	CASQLGGTGELFF	TGTGCCAGCCAACTCGGGGGGACCGGGGAGCTGTTTTTT
TRBV27	NA	TRBJ1-2	NA	CASSLGQNHGYTF	TGTGCCAGCAGTTTAGGACAGAACCATGGCTACACCTTC
TRBV27	TRBD1	TRBJ1-1	NA	CASSLPPTGENTEAFF	TGTGCCAGCAGTTTACCCCCGACAGGGGAGAACACTGAAGCTTTCTTT
TRBV6-1	NA	TRBJ1-2	NA	CASSEPTLGGYTF	TGTGCCAGCAGTGAGCCGACACTTGGAGGCTACACCTTC
TRBV5-4	NA	TRBJ2-2	NA	CASSPITLEGLRAGELFF	TGTGCCAGCAGCCCCATTACCCTTGAGGGATTGAGGGCCGGGGAGCTGTTTTTT
TRBV7-9	TRBD2	TRBJ2-2	few	CASGGAGGPRTGELFF	TGTGCCAGCGGGGGGGCGGGAGGGCCGCGGACCGGGGAGCTGTTTTTT
TRBV7-9	NA	TRBJ2-3	NA	CASLPLLSTDTQYF	TGTGCCAGCCTACCCCTCCTTAGCACAGATACGCAGTATTTT
TRBV2	TRBD1	TRBJ1-5	NA	CASNIRQGYQPQHF	TGTGCCAGCAATATTCGACAGGGGTATCAGCCCCAGCATTTT
TRBV10-3	NA	TRBJ2-7	NA	CAISFGGYEQYF	TGTGCCATCAGTTTCGGCGGCTACGAGCAGTACTTC
TRBV10-3	TRBD1	TRBJ1-2	few	CAISRLDRGDGYTF	TGTGCCATCAGTCGTCTTGACAGGGGTGATGGCTACACCTTC
TRBV7-6	NA	TRBJ2-7	NA	CASSLVGGFGEQYF	TGTGCCAGCAGCTTAGTGGGAGGATTTGGCGAGCAGTACTTC
TRBV30	TRBD1	TRBJ1-6	NA	CAWTPGTGGFYNSPLHF	TGTGCCTGGACCCCCGGGACAGGGGGCTTCTATAATTCACCCCTCCACTTT